Shown below are 32 T cell receptor beta chains from a single sample sequenced in a study of T-cell reconstitution after alpha-beta-depleted transplantation in children. TCRbeta library preparation incorporated unique molecular identifiers. TCRdb independently ran MiXCR on the PCR reads; one entry per CDR3 protein. The table shows fewer than 250,000 distinct CDR3 sequences, with around 7.5% occurring only once. The sample consisted of PBMCs, mostly from graft donor cells, taken 180 days after TCRalphabeta/CD19-depleted stem cell transplant. These receptors were collected from a male patient between 10 and 17 years old who had a stem cell transplant for acute lymphoblastic leukemia, so the T cells may come from the graft donor.

This clonotype has at least ten counts. The V call is TRBV3-1, the J call TRBJ2-5; the D gene could be TRBD1 or TRBD2 (5 bases each). This CDR3 region has 17 residues. Germline V gene sequence: CDR1 LGHDT, CDR2 YNNKEL (reference sequence). Trimming shortened V by 4 bases and J by 0 bases, and 18 bases separated the two germline ends. This CDR3 reads CASSRLPGWGHQETQYF. In nucleotides, the CDR3 is TGTGCCAGCAGCCGACTCCCGGGATGGGGCCACCAAGAGACCCAGTACTTC.

This clonotype was seen many times. V usage is TRBV27 and J usage is TRBJ2-3; 10 nucleotides align to TRBD2. Unmatched junction bases numbered 5, after V lost 3 bases and J lost 5 bases. This CDR3 has 15 residues. CDR1 and CDR2 from the germline V gene are MNHEY and SMNVEV (reference sequence). The chain's CDR3 is CASSFQREGRDTQYF. DNA for the CDR3: TGTGCCAGCAGTTTCCAGCGGGAGGGGAGAGATACGCAGTATTTT.

This clonotype was seen ten or more times. The J gene is TRBJ2-7, the V gene TRBV9; D uncertain. V was pared by 7 bases and J by 0 bases, with 2 bases between. CDR1 is SGDLS, CDR2 YYNGEE, per germline. CDR3 length: 10 amino acids. The chain's CDR3 is CASASYEQYF. The DNA of the CDR3 is TGTGCCAGCGCCTCCTACGAGCAGTACTTC.

This clonotype was seen at least ten times. The chain carries TRBV20-1 and TRBJ1-5, with a tentative D call TRBD1 (5 bases). Deletions cut 4 bases from V and 0 bases from J, with 16 bases between. Germline loops: CDR1 DFQATT, CDR2 SNEGSKA (reference sequence). The CDR3 is made up of 16 amino acids. The chain's CDR3 is CSAKTGGVYSNQPQHF. In nucleotides, the CDR3 is TGCAGTGCTAAGACCGGAGGGGTCTATAGCAATCAGCCCCAGCATTTT.

This clonotype was picked up many times. Here the CDR3 reads CASSSIGGYYGYTF. The CDR3 DNA reads TGTGCCAGCTCCTCTATTGGTGGTTACTATGGCTACACCTTC. The V call is TRBV7-9, the J call TRBJ1-2; D unresolved. Germline V gene lookup returns CDR1 SEHNR and CDR2 FQNEAQ (reference sequence). Trimming pared 8 bases from V and 3 bases from J, leaving 16 bases between. The CDR3 extends over 14 amino acids.

This clonotype came up many times. The chain joins TRBV24-1 to TRBJ2-5; no reliable D call. CDR3 length equals 11 residues. In germline, CDR1 is KGHDR, CDR2 SFDVKD. Trimming cost V 3 bases and J 9 bases, with 7 bases left between them. The CDR3 loop reads CATSDIEAQYF. CDR3 in DNA: TGTGCCACCAGTGATATTGAGGCCCAGTACTTC.

In this sample, this clonotype turned up many times. The CDR3 loop is CSATGRGPYEQYF. CDR3 coding DNA: TGCAGTGCTACGGGGCGGGGGCCCTACGAGCAGTACTTC. The V call is TRBV20-1, the J call TRBJ2-7; a weak D match, TRBD2 (7 bases). V dropped 4 bases and J dropped 2 bases, with 12 bases sitting between them. This CDR3 contains 13 residues. CDR1 and CDR2 (germline): DFQATT, SNEGSKA (reference sequence).

This clonotype was seen at least ten times. The chain carries TRBV10-3 and TRBJ2-7; D unclear. V lost 2 bases and J lost 2, with 16 bases in between. The CDR3 is 16 amino acids. Germline CDR1 and CDR2: ENHRY and SYGVKD. CDR3 residues: CAISEMSGGGTYEQYF. In nucleotides, the CDR3 is TGTGCCATCAGTGAGATGTCAGGCGGTGGGACCTACGAGCAGTACTTC.

This clonotype showed up many times. The chain carries TRBV7-2 and TRBJ2-7; TRBD1 or TRBD2 may be the D gene (6 bases each). The germline V and J ends were trimmed by 3 bases and 10 bases, with 13 bases remaining between them. Germline V lookup: CDR1 SGHTA, CDR2 FQGNSA. The CDR3 is 12 amino acids. The CDR3 loop is CASSFGGLLQYF. The CDR3, as DNA: TGTGCCAGCAGCTTCGGGGGCCTTCTCCAGTACTTC.

At least ten counts were recorded for this clonotype. This sequence joins TRBV12-3 or TRBV12-4 and TRBJ1-1; TRBD1 matches at 7 bases. The CDR3 covers 12 residues. The CDR3 DNA sequence: TGTGCAGTTGACAGGGAGGTTACTGAAGCTTTCTTT. Its translation: CAVDREVTEAFF.

At least ten counts were recorded for this clonotype. The genes are TRBV6-5 and TRBJ1-1, with TRBD1 matching over 7 bases. J gave up 4 bases and V 0 bases, and 11 bases lay outside the gene matches. Germline lookup yields CDR1 MNHEY and CDR2 SVGAGI. The CDR3 totals 17 residues. The CDR3 DNA follows: TGTGCCAGCAGTTACTCGAACTCGCCGGGACAGCCCACTGAAGCTTTCTTT. It translates to CASSYSNSPGQPTEAFF.

The chain is built from TRBV14 and TRBJ2-7; perhaps TRBD1 as D (7 bases). The V end was cut by 5 bases, the J end by 6 bases, with 23 bases between. This CDR3 contains 16 residues. CDR1 SGHDN and CDR2 FVKESK come from the germline V gene. The DNA of the CDR3 is TGTGCCAGCAGCAGGTGGCGGGACAGCAACCCCCGCGAGCAGTACTTC. Encoded protein: CASSRWRDSNPREQYF.

Ten or more counts support this clonotype. This chain joins TRBV20-1 and TRBJ1-3; a weak D match, TRBD1 (5 bases). Germline CDR1 and CDR2: DFQATT and SNEGSKA (reference sequence). The CDR3 has 14 residues. Deletions cut 6 bases from V and 0 bases from J, with 12 bases between. In nucleotides, the CDR3 is TGCAGTGCCCAAGACAGAGACTCTGGAAACACCATATATTTT. It encodes CSAQDRDSGNTIYF.

V gene TRBV29-1 combines with J gene TRBJ2-3; 7 bases match TRBD1. The V gene end was trimmed by 6 bases and the J gene end by 2 bases; junction bases not matched to a gene: 8. The CDR3 length is 14 residues. Germline lookup yields CDR1 SQVTM and CDR2 ANQGSEA. As DNA, the CDR3 is TGCAGCGTCGTGACAGGGATGTTCACAGATACGCAGTATTTT. Protein: CSVVTGMFTDTQYF.

In its sample, this clonotype was seen many times. V and J are TRBV28 and TRBJ2-7; D remains unclear. CDR1 is MDHEN, CDR2 SYDVKM, per germline. The CDR3 consists of 13 residues. V was trimmed by 7 bases and J by 1 base, leaving 11 bases between them. DNA of the CDR3: TGTGCCAGCAACCCCAGGACGTCCTACGAGCAGTACTTC. Encoded protein: CASNPRTSYEQYF.

This clonotype was observed at least ten times. The chain combines TRBV12-3 or TRBV12-4 with TRBJ2-3; D is uncertain. The CDR3 sequence is 15 residues long. Trimming cost V 0 bases and J 6 bases, with 13 bases left between them. Written as DNA, the CDR3 is TGTGCCAGCAGTTTAGCGAACACAGAAGGGGATACGCAGTATTTT. This sequence encodes CASSLANTEGDTQYF.

The genes are TRBV15 and TRBJ2-7; D may be TRBD1 (6 bases). V lost 0 bases and J 3 bases, leaving 21 bases between the germline ends. The germline CDR1 and CDR2 sequences are LNHNV and YYDKDF (reference sequence). CDR3 length equals 18 residues. This CDR3 is CATSRERLTGWGVYEQYF. The CDR3 DNA sequence: TGTGCCACCAGCAGAGAGCGCCTTACAGGGTGGGGTGTCTACGAGCAGTACTTC.

This chain joins TRBV7-2 and TRBJ2-7; D is perhaps TRBD1 or TRBD2 (5 bases each). Germline CDR1 reads SGHTA; CDR2 reads FQGNSA. There are 17 residues in the CDR3. The V end was cut by 4 bases, the J end by 9 bases, with 28 bases between. CDR3 sequence (DNA): TGTGCCAGCAGCTCGGGGCTCCACCTACCCCAGGTTGAGGGGCAGTACTTC. The encoded protein is CASSSGLHLPQVEGQYF.

This clonotype was seen a handful of times. The rearrangement joins TRBV2 to TRBJ2-5; D unclear. This CDR3 has 13 amino acids. Per the germline V gene, CDR1 is SNHLY and CDR2 is FYNNEI. Trimming removed 1 base at V and 0 bases at J, with 3 bases between. The CDR3 loop reads CASSEDYQETQYF. In nucleotides, the CDR3 is TGTGCCAGCAGTGAAGACTACCAAGAGACCCAGTACTTC. The whole variable domain, filled in from reference TRBV2 and TRBJ2-5, reads EPEVTQTPSHQVTQMGQEVILRCVPISNHLYFYWYRQILGQKVEFLVSFYNNEISEKSEIFDDQFSVERPDGSNFTLKIRSTKLEDSAMYFCASSEDYQETQYFGPGTRLLVL.

The table lists this clonotype with many counts. The chain recombines TRBV24-1 with TRBJ2-1, with a weak D call TRBD2 (6 bases). The CDR3 sequence is 16 residues long. Germline V gene sequence: CDR1 KGHDR, CDR2 SFDVKD. The germline V and J ends were trimmed by 10 bases and 4 bases, with 22 bases remaining between them. In DNA, the CDR3 is TGTGCCACGGGAGCCAATAAAAAGGCGGGGTACAATGAGCAGTTCTTC. Translated: CATGANKKAGYNEQFF.

This clonotype has at least ten counts. This chain links TRBV4-1 with TRBJ1-1, with D unclear. Deletions cut 0 bases from V and 0 bases from J, with 5 bases between. Germline-derived CDR1 and CDR2 are MGHRA and YSYEKL. The CDR3 contains 14 residues. CDR3 sequence: CASSQDSLNTEAFF. The CDR3 nucleotides read TGCGCCAGCAGCCAAGATTCCCTGAACACTGAAGCTTTCTTT.

This clonotype showed up many times. The chain is built from TRBV5-1 and TRBJ1-6; D unclear. V gave up 7 bases and J gave up 7 bases, with 15 bases separating them. CDR1 SGHRS and CDR2 YFSETQ come from the germline V gene. The CDR3 runs to 14 residues. In DNA form, the CDR3 reads TGCGCCAGCCGGGTGTGGGGATCGAATTCACCCCTCCACTTT. This codes for CASRVWGSNSPLHF. Full variable domain (remainder filled in from reference TRBV5-1 and TRBJ1-6): KAGVTQTPRYLIKTRGQQVTLSCSPISGHRSVSWYQQTPGQGLQFLFEYFSETQRNKGNFPGRFSGRQFSNSRSEMNVSTLELGDSALYLCASRVWGSNSPLHFGNGTRLTVT.

This clonotype has ten or more counts. J is TRBJ1-6 and V is TRBV12-3 or TRBV12-4; no clear D gene. Trimming left V 3 bases short and J 0 bases short, with 6 bases between. The CDR3 consists of 15 residues. The CDR3 bases are TGTGCCAGCAGTTTGGGATTCTCCTATAATTCACCCCTCCACTTT. It encodes CASSLGFSYNSPLHF.

At least ten counts were recorded for this clonotype. J is TRBJ2-7 and V is TRBV3-1, with D possibly TRBD1 on 5 matching bases. This CDR3 spans 14 amino acids. CDR1 and CDR2 (germline): LGHDT, YNNKEL (reference sequence). V lost 4 bases and J lost 6, with 16 bases in between. The CDR3 region is CASSPISQGGEQYF. The CDR3 nucleotides are TGTGCCAGCAGCCCAATTTCTCAGGGTGGCGAGCAGTACTTC.

In this sample, this clonotype turned up many times. The chain joins TRBV28 to TRBJ2-1; D possibly matches TRBD1 or TRBD2 (5 bases each). The CDR3 runs 11 residues. Trimming shortened V by 11 bases and J by 5 bases, and 10 bases separated the two germline ends. From germline, CDR1 is MDHEN and CDR2 SYDVKM. CDR3 loop: CAGGPNNEQFF. The CDR3 coding sequence is TGTGCCGGGGGACCCAACAATGAGCAGTTCTTC. Complete variable domain (other parts from reference TRBV28 and TRBJ2-1): DVKVTQSSRYLVKRTGEKVFLECVQDMDHENMFWYRQDPGLGLRLIYFSYDVKMKEKGDIPEGYSVSREKKERFSLILESASTNQTSMYLCAGGPNNEQFFGPGTRLTVL.

This clonotype was recorded many times. This chain links TRBV25-1 with TRBJ2-5; 9 nucleotides align to TRBD1. The trim removed 6 bases at V and 3 bases at J, leaving 5 bases unmatched. The CDR3 loop spans 14 amino acids. The germline gives CDR1 MGHDK, CDR2 SYGVNS. The CDR3 nucleotides are TGTGCCAGCAGAGGGGGACAGGGCAAAGAGACCCAGTACTTC. Its translation is CASRGGQGKETQYF.

This clonotype was detected many times. This sequence joins TRBV20-1 and TRBJ2-3; no definite D call. CDR1 is DFQATT and CDR2 is SNEGSKA in the germline V gene (reference sequence). The germline V and J ends were trimmed by 5 bases and 2 bases, with 14 bases remaining between them. CDR3 length: 14 residues. The CDR3 loop reads CSAPRLGNTDTQYF. The CDR3 nucleotides are TGCAGTGCTCCTCGACTGGGAAACACAGATACGCAGTATTTT.

The V call is TRBV5-1, the J call TRBJ2-5; D is possibly TRBD1 (5 bases). This CDR3 has 14 amino acids. V was pared by 9 bases and J by 1 base, with 16 bases between. Germline values: CDR1 SGHRS, CDR2 YFSETQ. CDR3 nucleotides: TGCGCCATCCGACAGAACTACCCCCAAGAGACCCAGTACTTC. Its protein product is CAIRQNYPQETQYF.

This clonotype was seen repeatedly, ten times or more. The chain links TRBV11-2 to TRBJ2-5; D is ambiguous. V lost 1 base and J 5 bases, leaving 14 bases between the germline ends. Germline V gene lookup returns CDR1 SGHAT and CDR2 FQNNGV. This CDR3 spans 15 amino acids. CDR3 in amino acids: CASSLGSSRRETQYF. The CDR3 DNA follows: TGTGCCAGCAGCTTAGGGTCCAGTCGTCGGGAGACCCAGTACTTC.

In its sample, this clonotype was seen many times. The chain employs TRBV10-3 and TRBJ2-5, with no clear D. Trimming took off 8 bases at V and 5 bases at J, with 15 bases between the two ends. This CDR3 has 13 amino acids. The V gene's germline CDR1 is ENHRY and CDR2 SYGVKD. DNA for the CDR3: TGTGCCATCGATGACGGGCCGAGGGAGACCCAGTACTTC. This gives the protein CAIDDGPRETQYF.

At least ten counts were recorded for this clonotype. V is TRBV27 and J is TRBJ2-5, with 11 bases matching TRBD2. The length of the CDR3 is 15 residues. The junction had 7 bases not matched to a gene; V was cut back by 8 bases and J by 2 bases. Looked up from germline, CDR1 is MNHEY and CDR2 is SMNVEV (reference sequence). The chain's CDR3 is CASAAGLADQETQYF. CDR3 coding DNA: TGTGCCAGCGCCGCGGGACTAGCGGATCAAGAGACCCAGTACTTC.

This clonotype was counted at least ten times. This chain links TRBV28 with TRBJ2-7; D is uncertain. The ends were cut back, 6 bases at V and 1 base at J, with 13 bases in the middle. This CDR3 has 14 residues. Germline CDR1 is MDHEN and CDR2 is SYDVKM. DNA of the CDR3: TGTGCCAGCAGCCCCCTAGACTTATCCTACGAGCAGTACTTC. Its translation: CASSPLDLSYEQYF.